The clone carrying this TCR beta chain was recorded many times. Antigen unknown. The data belong to a study of Graves' ophthalmopathy and Graves' hyperthyroidism. Overall study results and limits: Blood shared most expanded thyroid clonotypes above 0.001 frequency.

The authors amplified TCR beta CDR3 regions from RNA transcripts. The first round was an RT-PCR with HTBI primers, and the second round was a multiplex PCR. TCRdb re-called the multiplex PCR reads with MiXCR, one entry per CDR3 protein. The sample consists of hundreds of thousands of distinct CDR3 sequences, about two fifths of them appearing once. Other autoimmune diseases, uncontrolled infections, pregnancy or lactation led to the exclusion of patients. This CDR3 is 14 amino acids long. V shed 3 bases, J shed 5 bases, and the junction held 6 bases outside the gene matches. Germline CDR1 and CDR2: SGHTA and FQGNSA.

The chain joins TRBV7-2 to TRBJ2-5, with 7 positions matching TRBD1. Specimen: peripheral blood. The receptor comes from an adult man with Graves' ophthalmopathy. The CDR3 is CASSLTGSIETQYF. The CDR3 DNA reads as TGTGCCAGCAGCTTGACAGGGTCGATTGAGACCCAGTACTTC.